The next 15 T cell receptor beta chains were all read from a single sample in a study of response to subunit inactivated influenza vaccine. TCRdb reanalysed the RT-PCR reads using MiXCR and keeps one entry per CDR3 protein. Here the sample spans about 520,000 distinct CDR3 sequences, 6% to 9% being singletons. The sequences come from PBMCs from blood, collected about 23 months after vaccination. The origin of the receptors is a man aged 50 to 75 who received an inactivated influenza vaccine.

This clonotype was observed a handful of times. The chain recombines TRBV27 with TRBJ1-4; weak D call: TRBD1 (5 bases). Germline V gene lookup returns CDR1 MNHEY and CDR2 SMNVEV (reference sequence). The germline V and J ends were trimmed by 6 bases and 4 bases, with 15 bases remaining between them. CDR3 size: 15 residues. CDR3 sequence reads: CASSQTGRINEKLFF. The CDR3 bases are TGTGCCAGCAGCCAAACGGGACGGATTAATGAAAAACTGTTTTTT.

A few counts support this clonotype. The chain carries TRBV24-1 and TRBJ2-3; the D is unclear. The CDR3 is 14 residues long. The germline V gene encodes CDR1 KGHDR and CDR2 SFDVKD. The V end lost 5 bases, the J end lost 2 bases, and 10 bases lay between the germline ends. CDR3 sequence reads: CATSGVDFTDTQYF. CDR3 DNA: TGTGCCACCAGTGGCGTTGACTTCACAGATACGCAGTATTTT.

This chain connects TRBV20-1 to TRBJ2-5; 10 bases agree with TRBD2. CDR1 DFQATT and CDR2 SNEGSKA come from the germline V gene (reference sequence). The CDR3 covers 14 residues. V was pared by 6 bases and J by 5 bases, with 9 bases of the junction left unmatched. The CDR3 is CSARAGGPRETQYF. The CDR3 nucleotides are TGCAGTGCCCGAGCGGGGGGGCCCCGGGAGACCCAGTACTTC.

This sequence joins TRBV12-3 or TRBV12-4 and TRBJ2-4; TRBD1 or TRBD2 may be the D gene (6 bases each). The CDR3 is made up of 16 amino acids. V shed 2 bases and J shed 0 bases, with 11 bases lying between them. CDR3 loop: CASSLRGAVAKNIQYF. CDR3 DNA sequence: TGTGCCAGCAGTTTAAGGGGGGCGGTAGCCAAAAACATTCAGTACTTC.

There are a few counts of this clonotype. V is TRBV13 and J is TRBJ2-2; D is uncertain. Germline V gene sequence: CDR1 PRHDT, CDR2 FYEKMQ (reference sequence). Trimming left V 3 bases short and J 6 bases short, with 11 bases between. The CDR3 covers 14 residues. CDR3 residues: CASSFRVGAGELFF. The CDR3 nucleotides are TGTGCCAGCAGCTTTCGGGTTGGTGCCGGGGAGCTGTTTTTT.

The rearrangement uses TRBV7-6 and TRBJ1-1, with D perhaps matching TRBD1 (5 bases). CDR1 SGHVS and CDR2 FNYEAQ come from the germline V gene. The CDR3 contains 13 residues. Trimming removed 2 bases at V and 8 bases at J, with 12 bases between. CDR3 region: CASSLIGGAEAFF. The CDR3 nucleotides are TGTGCCAGCAGCTTAATTGGCGGGGCAGAAGCTTTCTTT. The complete variable domain, with remaining parts taken from reference TRBV7-6 and TRBJ1-1, reads GAGVSQSPRYKVTKRGQDVALRCDPISGHVSLYWYRQALGQGPEFLTYFNYEAQQDKSGLPNDRFSAERPEGSISTLTIQRTEQRDSAMYRCASSLIGGAEAFFGQGTRLTVV.

This clonotype was detected ten times or more. The V call is TRBV11-2, the J call TRBJ2-1; 8 bases fit TRBD2. CDR1 is SGHAT and CDR2 is FQNNGV in the germline V gene. V dropped 6 bases and J dropped 1; count of bases not matched to a gene: 8. The CDR3 runs to 16 residues. CDR3 loop: CASRGGSGVSYNEQFF. CDR3 DNA sequence: TGTGCCAGCAGGGGGGGTAGCGGGGTTTCCTACAATGAGCAGTTCTTC.

This sequence joins TRBV4-2 and TRBJ2-7; D perhaps matches TRBD2 (6 bases). Germline-derived CDR1 and CDR2 are LGHNA and YNFKEQ. The length of the CDR3 is 14 residues. V lost 0 bases and J 7 bases, leaving 13 bases between the germline ends. The CDR3 DNA reads TGTGCCAGCAGCCAAGATCGGGGGTTCTGGGAGCAGTACTTC. It yields the protein CASSQDRGFWEQYF.

Only a few counts were recorded for this clonotype. The rearrangement joins TRBV18 to TRBJ2-1; perhaps D is TRBD1 or TRBD2 (5 bases each). V shed 5 bases and J shed 0 bases, with 11 bases lying between them. The CDR3 runs to 15 residues. The germline gives CDR1 KGHSH, CDR2 LQKENI. CDR3 residues: CASSGGRGSYNEQFF. The CDR3 bases are TGTGCCAGCTCAGGGGGTCGGGGCTCCTACAATGAGCAGTTCTTC.

This clonotype came up many times. J is TRBJ2-1 and V is TRBV7-3; D may be TRBD2 (5 bases). Germline assignment: CDR1 SGHTA and CDR2 FQGTGA. V shed 1 base and J shed 4 bases, with 8 bases lying between them. This CDR3 spans 14 amino acids. DNA for the CDR3: TGTGCCAGCAGCTTAATAGCGAGTTACAATGAGCAGTTCTTC. As protein: CASSLIASYNEQFF.

This clonotype came up many times. This chain joins TRBV12-3 or TRBV12-4 and TRBJ2-2; 8 nucleotides align to TRBD2. The ends lost 7 bases at V and 6 bases at J; junction bases unmatched: 10. The CDR3 runs to 15 residues. The CDR3 reads CASIFAAGGSGELFF. In nucleotides, the CDR3 is TGTGCCAGCATCTTTGCGGCGGGAGGATCCGGGGAGCTGTTTTTT.

This rearrangement joins TRBV7-9 to TRBJ2-7; no clear D gene. Germline lookup yields CDR1 SEHNR and CDR2 FQNEAQ (reference sequence). The V and J ends lost 7 bases and 0 bases respectively, with 13 bases between them. The CDR3 extends over 14 amino acids. CDR3 nucleotide sequence: TGTGCCAGCACCAGAGACGGTGTCTCCTACGAGCAGTACTTC. Its translation is CASTRDGVSYEQYF.

The genes are TRBV20-1 and TRBJ2-7; 11 positions match TRBD2. V dropped 4 bases and J dropped 7; count of bases not matched to a gene: 6. Looked up from germline, CDR1 is DFQATT and CDR2 is SNEGSKA (reference sequence). There are 13 residues in the CDR3. This CDR3 reads CSAIPSGRNEQYF. The CDR3 DNA sequence: TGCAGTGCTATTCCTAGCGGGAGGAATGAGCAGTACTTC.

The chain links TRBV20-1 to TRBJ2-7; perhaps TRBD1 as D (7 bases). V was clipped by 6 bases and J by 2 bases, with 20 bases between them. Germline CDR1 and CDR2: DFQATT and SNEGSKA (reference sequence). This CDR3 spans 15 amino acids. CDR3 nucleotides: TGCAGTGCGAGCCGTACGACAGGGAGGCCCTACGAGCAGTACTTC. This encodes CSASRTTGRPYEQYF.

This clonotype was observed many times. The rearrangement links TRBV12-3 or TRBV12-4 to TRBJ2-1, with D possibly being TRBD2 (6 bases). This CDR3 spans 14 amino acids. V lost 6 bases and J 8 bases, leaving 17 bases between the germline ends. In DNA form, the CDR3 reads TGTGCCAGCAGGACCTTATTGGGGAGGCATGAGCAGTTCTTC. This translates into CASRTLLGRHEQFF.